The following is a T cell receptor beta chain sequence with its context. The target antigen is unknown. The data stem from a study of identical twins. Study conclusions and caveats: Fewer insertions marked abundant cord blood beta clonotypes; young adult naive trended weakly, memory not at all. Monozygotic twins shared more out-of-frame TCR alpha than recombination models predicted.

V was cut by 6 bases and J by 0 bases, with 14 bases left in between. The length of the CDR3 is 15 residues. cDNA molecules carried unique molecular identifiers, and template switching added a universal primer site. TCRdb recomputed calls from the 5' RACE reads with MiXCR, one row per CDR3 protein. The sample contains roughly 250,000 distinct CDR3 sequences, about 14% of which appear only once. The chain combines TRBV12-3 or TRBV12-4 with TRBJ1-2; possible D gene TRBD1, 6 bases. The sequenced sample was memory (CD45RO+) T cells sorted from blood. The clonotype was recovered from a woman aged 18 to 35 in good health. CDR3 in DNA: TGTGCCAGCAGCCATGGACAGATATCTAACTATGGCTACACCTTC. Protein product: CASSHGQISNYGYTF.